Below are 28 T cell receptor beta chains sequenced from a single sample in a study of cytomegalovirus exposure and HLA in healthy donors (dated by TCRdb to about 2017). Libraries were made using the immunoSEQ multiplex PCR assay. For the multiplex PCR, a mixture combining 60 forward primers for TCR Vbeta segments and 13 reverse primers for TCR Jbeta segments was used. TCRdb holds this immuneACCESS table with in-frame rearrangements only. Some clones are missing; in checked studies, unresolved V genes explain under half, and the rest has no known cause. The sample records 150,000 to 200,000 clones, 80% of which are singletons. Around 6.6% of the sample is held by the ten biggest clonotypes. The specimen was PBMCs. These receptors were collected from a male donor in good health and CMV-seropositive.

About this clone: Other DNA sequences in the same sample also yield this CDR3. The chain joins TRBV5-4 to TRBJ2-1; D perhaps matches TRBD2 (5 bases). V lost 3 bases, J lost 0 bases, and 10 bases lay in between. Per the germline V gene, CDR1 is SGHNT and CDR2 is YYREEE (reference sequence). The CDR3 totals 15 residues. The CDR3 reads CASSSKRSSYNEQFF. The DNA of the CDR3 is TGTGCCAGCAGCTCCAAGCGGAGCTCCTACAATGAGCAGTTCTTC.

This clone was found a few times. This chain uses TRBV18 with TRBJ1-2; 11 bases map to TRBD1. J lost 7 bases, V lost 2 bases, and 6 bases had no gene match. CDR3 length: 15 amino acids. Germline loops: CDR1 KGHSH, CDR2 LQKENI. CDR3 bases: TGTGCCAGCTCACCAGGACAGGGGGCGTTGAGTGGCTACACCTTC. Translation gives CASSPGQGALSGYTF.

V gene TRBV7-2 combines with J gene TRBJ2-5; D not resolved. Per germline, CDR1 SGHTA and CDR2 FQGNSA. The CDR3 runs 15 residues. Trimming took off 5 bases at V and 5 bases at J, with 18 bases between the two ends. CDR3 protein: CASSPKNVLRETQYF. Written as DNA, the CDR3 is TGTGCCAGCAGCCCTAAGAATGTCCTTCGGGAGACCCAGTACTTC.

The V and J genes are TRBV10-3 and TRBJ2-3; maybe TRBD1 (5 bases). Trimming left V 6 bases short and J 4 bases short, with 14 bases between. Germline assignment: CDR1 ENHRY and CDR2 SYGVKD. This CDR3 comprises 14 residues. The CDR3 is CAISPSKGADTQYF. The CDR3 DNA follows: TGTGCCATCAGCCCCTCGAAAGGGGCAGATACGCAGTATTTT.

The V gene is TRBV19, the J gene TRBJ2-7; D remains unclear. The length of the CDR3 is 13 residues. Germline V gives CDR1 LNHDA, CDR2 SQIVND (reference sequence). V lost 3 bases and J 0 bases, leaving 6 bases between the germline ends. The CDR3 bases are TGTGCCAGTAGTATTGGCAGCTCCTACGAGCAGTACTTC. Its protein is CASSIGSSYEQYF.

The rearrangement links TRBV2 to TRBJ1-5, with a weak D call TRBD1 (5 bases). From germline, CDR1 is SNHLY and CDR2 FYNNEI. The CDR3 contains 13 residues. Trimming cost V 6 bases and J 7 bases, with 13 bases left between them. Here the CDR3 reads CASRGGEGQPQHF. The CDR3 nucleotides are TGTGCCAGCAGGGGGGGAGAGGGACAGCCCCAGCATTTT.

The chain has TRBV7-3 and TRBJ2-3, with 7 nucleotides matching TRBD2. The length of the CDR3 is 19 residues. Germline V CDR1 and CDR2: SGHTA, FQGTGA. V lost 5 bases to trimming and J lost 3 bases; unmatched junction nucleotides: 20. As DNA, the CDR3 is TGTGCCAGCAGCGCACACTCCCTAGCAGGGAGGGCCCGGACAGATACGCAGTATTTT. Protein: CASSAHSLAGRARTDTQYF.

The CDR3 DNA follows: TGTGCCAGCAGCCCCTACCGGACGGGAGGTTCCTACGAGCAGTACTTC. The encoded protein is CASSPYRTGGSYEQYF. V is TRBV5-4 and J is TRBJ2-7; 7 nucleotides line up with TRBD2. Germline CDR1 SGHNT, CDR2 YYREEE (reference sequence). The CDR3 sequence is 16 residues long. Germline trimming cut 4 bases from V and 1 base from J; bases unmatched to any gene: 11.

The V and J genes are TRBV7-7 and TRBJ2-1; 11 nucleotides match TRBD2. CDR3 length: 15 residues. Germline loops: CDR1 SSHAT, CDR2 FNYEAQ (reference sequence). Here the CDR3 DNA reads TGTGCTCTCCGACTGTTTAGCGGGAGGGTCAATGAGCAGTTCTTC. Translated, it gives CALRLFSGRVNEQFF.

A remark on this clone: One end of the junction varies from germline; a read error may be responsible. This chain uses TRBV7-7 with TRBJ2-5; D is possibly TRBD2 (6 bases). Germline CDR1 reads SSHAT; CDR2 reads FNYEAQ (reference sequence). CDR3 size: 15 residues. CDR3 loop: CASSLTLAWGETQYF. The DNA for the CDR3 is TGTGCTAGCAGCCTCACACTAGCCTGGGGGGAGACCCAGTACTTC.

The chain uses TRBV5-4 and TRBJ2-1; maybe TRBD1 (5 bases). Germline CDR1 is SGHNT and CDR2 is YYREEE (reference sequence). CDR3 length: 11 residues. Trimming left V 5 bases short and J 8 bases short, with 8 bases between. The CDR3 DNA reads TGTGCCAGCAGTGCACAGGATGAGCAGTTCTTC. Amino acid sequence: CASSAQDEQFF. Complete variable domain (other parts from reference TRBV5-4 and TRBJ2-1): ETGVTQSPTHLIKTRGQQVTLRCSSQSGHNTVSWYQQALGQGPQFIFQYYREEENGRGNFPPRFSGLQFPNYSSELNVNALELDDSALYLCASSAQDEQFFGPGTRLTVL.

This clone has just one count. V is TRBV11-3 and J is TRBJ1-1; D gene ambiguous. The CDR3 length is 15 residues. CDR1 is SGHNT and CDR2 is YENEEA in the germline V gene. V shed 1 base and J shed 3 bases, with 12 bases lying between them. The CDR3, as DNA: TGTGCCAGCAGCTTAGCAGTGAGGATGTACACTGAAGCTTTCTTT. Its translation: CASSLAVRMYTEAFF.

CDR3 sequence reads: CASSLSGNYGYTF. Here the CDR3 DNA reads TGTGCCAGCAGCTTGTCGGGGAACTATGGCTACACCTTC. V usage is TRBV5-6 and J usage is TRBJ1-2; D remains ambiguous. The CDR3 loop spans 13 amino acids. In germline, CDR1 is SGHDT, CDR2 YYEEEE. Trimming cost V 1 base and J 2 bases, with 6 bases left between them.

This clone was recorded once. This chain uses TRBV15 with TRBJ2-7; 9 bases align to TRBD1. V was pared by 0 bases and J by 3 bases, with 9 bases of the junction left unmatched. The CDR3 is made up of 17 amino acids. Germline lookup yields CDR1 LNHNV and CDR2 YYDKDF (reference sequence). The CDR3 DNA sequence: TGTGCCACCAGCAGAGATTTCGGGACAGGGAGCGGCTACGAGCAGTACTTC. This translates into CATSRDFGTGSGYEQYF.

Points on this clone: Other DNA sequences in the sample encode the same CDR3. The chain combines TRBV9 with TRBJ2-1; TRBD2 matches at 9 bases. Germline trimming cut 3 bases from V and 4 bases from J; bases unmatched to any gene: 5. The CDR3 spans 15 residues. In germline, CDR1 is SGDLS, CDR2 YYNGEE. CDR3 bases: TGTGCCAGCAGCGGAGAGACTAGCGGATACAATGAGCAGTTCTTC. Amino acids: CASSGETSGYNEQFF.

The J gene is TRBJ2-7, the V gene TRBV6-5; TRBD1 aligns across 7 bases. Trimming at V came to 2 bases and at J to 2 bases, leaving 0 bases not matched to a gene. Germline V lookup: CDR1 MNHEY, CDR2 SVGAGI. The CDR3 sequence is 13 residues long. The CDR3 DNA follows: TGTGCCAGCAGTTACGACAGGGCCTACGAGCAGTACTTC. This sequence encodes CASSYDRAYEQYF.

This clone was seen a handful of times. The chain links TRBV5-1 to TRBJ2-3; D is possibly TRBD1 (5 bases). This CDR3 comprises 15 residues. V lost 8 bases and J 11 bases, leaving 27 bases between the germline ends. Germline V gene sequence: CDR1 SGHRS, CDR2 YFSETQ. The CDR3, as DNA: TGCGCCAGTCAATCTGGGGCCTCCCGTGCCGAGGAGCAGTATTTT. Protein sequence: CASQSGASRAEEQYF.

The CDR3 DNA is TGTGCCAGCAGCTTCCTCGCAACTAATGAAAAACTGTTTTTT. It yields the protein CASSFLATNEKLFF. This chain joins TRBV7-9 and TRBJ1-4; unclear D gene. The CDR3 spans 14 residues. The germline V and J ends were trimmed by 3 bases and 0 bases, with 5 bases remaining between them. Per the germline V gene, CDR1 is SEHNR and CDR2 is FQNEAQ (reference sequence).

V usage is TRBV27 and J usage is TRBJ2-7; 7 bases agree with TRBD2. Germline CDR1 MNHEY, CDR2 SMNVEV (reference sequence). The CDR3 spans 16 residues. V lost 0 bases, J lost 0 bases, and 5 bases stayed unmatched. The CDR3 sequence: CASSLSSSGSSYEQYF. The DNA for the CDR3 is TGTGCCAGCAGTTTATCGTCTAGCGGAAGCTCCTACGAGCAGTACTTC.

This clone was recorded only once. The chain has TRBV7-2 and TRBJ2-1; 11 positions agree with TRBD2. V was clipped by 2 bases and J by 7 bases; unmatched bases: 10. Germline values: CDR1 SGHTA, CDR2 FQGNSA. This CDR3 contains 17 residues. The CDR3: CASSLSGRLAGLNEQFF. The CDR3, as DNA: TGTGCCAGCAGCTTAAGCGGGAGACTAGCGGGGCTAAATGAGCAGTTCTTC.

CDR3 nucleotides: TGTGCCAGTAGTAAGTTGGCTAGCGGACACACAGATACGCAGTATTTT. Translating it yields CASSKLASGHTDTQYF. The rearrangement joins TRBV19 to TRBJ2-3, with TRBD2 identical over 7 bases. After removal of 4 bases from V and 2 bases from J, the junction contained 9 bases not matched to a gene. The CDR3 has 16 amino acids. Germline CDR1 is LNHDA and CDR2 is SQIVND (reference sequence).

This rearrangement joins TRBV27 to TRBJ2-1; TRBD2 matches at 12 bases. V shed 6 bases and J 9 bases; nucleotides not matched to a gene: 9. Germline V gives CDR1 MNHEY, CDR2 SMNVEV (reference sequence). The CDR3 has 15 residues. CDR3 region: CASSPGLAGKGEQFF. CDR3 nucleotides: TGTGCCAGCAGCCCTGGACTAGCGGGGAAGGGTGAGCAGTTCTTC.

The V and J genes are TRBV30 and TRBJ2-4; D call uncertain. The CDR3 sequence is 15 residues long. V lost 0 bases to trimming and J lost 0 bases, with 9 bases between them. CDR1 is GTSNPN and CDR2 is SVGIG in the germline V gene (reference sequence). As DNA, the CDR3 is TGTGCCTGGAGTGTCGCGGTACTAGCCAAAAACATTCAGTACTTC. Its protein product is CAWSVAVLAKNIQYF.

This chain uses TRBV11-3 with TRBJ1-6; no clear D gene. The CDR3 is 15 amino acids. Looked up from germline, CDR1 is SGHNT and CDR2 is YENEEA. Trimming left V 3 bases short and J 7 bases short, with 13 bases between. CDR3 sequence reads: CASSLSGPGNSPLHF. The DNA of the CDR3 is TGTGCCAGCAGCTTGAGTGGGCCGGGAAATTCACCCCTCCACTTT.

The chain uses TRBV27 and TRBJ1-3; TRBD1 aligns across 7 bases. V trimming: 3 bases; J trimming: 0 bases; junction bases outside the gene matches: 2. Germline-derived CDR1 and CDR2 are MNHEY and SMNVEV (reference sequence). The CDR3 runs 15 residues. CDR3 sequence (DNA): TGTGCCAGCAGTTTCGCAGGGGGCTCTGGAAACACCATATATTTT. It yields the protein CASSFAGGSGNTIYF.

The chain recombines TRBV6-1 with TRBJ2-5; the match to TRBD2 covers 12 bases. CDR3 length: 18 residues. Germline trimming cut 1 base from V and 0 bases from J; bases unmatched to any gene: 6. Germline CDR1 is MNHNS and CDR2 is SASEGT. The CDR3: CASSEGTSGEPYQETQYF. CDR3 bases: TGTGCCAGCAGTGAAGGGACTAGCGGGGAGCCCTACCAAGAGACCCAGTACTTC.

J is TRBJ2-5 and V is TRBV9, with TRBD2 matching 8 bases. The CDR3 length is 13 residues. With 4 bases clipped from V and 4 bases from J, the junction kept 3 bases outside the gene matches. CDR1 and CDR2 (germline): SGDLS, YYNGEE. The CDR3 spells CASSRRGGETQYF. The CDR3 DNA reads TGTGCCAGCAGCCGCCGGGGGGGAGAGACCCAGTACTTC.

The chain has TRBV5-4 and TRBJ2-7; 9 nucleotides agree with TRBD2. J lost 5 bases, V lost 4 bases, and 7 bases had no gene match. Germline V lookup: CDR1 SGHNT, CDR2 YYREEE (reference sequence). This CDR3 has 14 residues. The CDR3, as DNA: TGTGCCAGCAGCCCCGGGACTAGCAGAAACGAGCAGTACTTC. Translation: CASSPGTSRNEQYF.